The source of this T cell receptor beta chain is a study of cytomegalovirus exposure and HLA in healthy donors. Turning to the study itself: Among around 400 genotyped donors, roughly 80% fell in the Caucasian-associated ancestry cluster. Regarding the study as a whole: Reportedly, TCR beta sequences accurately predicted HLA-A and HLA-B alleles in most subjects.

A word on this clone: The target antigen is unknown.

The PCR was carried out with 60 Vbeta primers and 13 Jbeta primers. Sequencing used immunoSEQ multiplex PCR; TCRdb keeps in-frame clones, though not all of them. The sample shows approximately 140,000 clones, less than 80% of them seen only once. The CDR3 runs 16 residues. Trimming shortened V by 2 bases and J by 0 bases, and 11 bases separated the two germline ends. Germline CDR1 reads MNHNY; CDR2 reads SVGAGI (reference sequence). Sequencing was carried out using PBMCs. The sequence derives from a woman between 50 and 59 years old in good health and CMV-seropositive. The chain employs TRBV6-6 and TRBJ1-3, with D perhaps TRBD1 (5 bases). The DNA of the CDR3 is TGTGCCAGCAGTTACAACTGGGGGGTCTCTGGAAACACCATATATTTT. Its translation: CASSYNWGVSGNTIYF.